The 6 T cell receptor beta chains presented below share a single source sample, sequenced in a study of graft-versus-host responses after intestinal transplantation (dated by TCRdb to the early 2020s). Explained via the paper, the time point label denotes: cells obtained before transplantation from donor or recipient. The antigens for these receptors are not known. The library was made by the immunoSEQ multiplex PCR assay. TCRdb stores this immuneACCESS table with in-frame sequences only. Part of the clones is absent; in the studies checked, under half of the shortfall reflects unresolved V genes, and no reason is known for the rest. The table for this sample lists approximately 100,000 clones; roughly 93% of them were counted only once. In total, the top ten clones hold 1% to 1.5% of the sample. Sequences were derived from unstimulated CD8+ T cells sorted from spleen or lymph node cells, sampled before intestinal transplant. The receptors were gathered from a human donor who received an intestinal transplant.

The chain employs TRBV7-9 and TRBJ1-1; D not certain. Looked up from germline, CDR1 is SEHNR and CDR2 is FQNEAQ (reference sequence). The CDR3 runs 13 residues. Trimming stripped 8 bases from V and 0 bases from J, with 10 bases between. The CDR3 nucleotides read TGTGCCAGCCGCTATAGAGTGAACACTGAAGCTTTCTTT. Protein product: CASRYRVNTEAFF.

This clone was seen just once. CDR3 sequence reads: CASSIGSASYNEQFF. Here the CDR3 DNA reads TGTGCCAGTAGTATAGGGAGTGCCTCCTACAATGAGCAGTTCTTC. The chain recombines TRBV19 with TRBJ2-1; D is unclear. CDR1 and CDR2 from the germline V gene are LNHDA and SQIVND (reference sequence). The CDR3 sequence is 15 residues long. V was clipped by 1 base and J by 0 bases, with 7 bases between them.

The count of this clone is one. The chain couples TRBV2 to TRBJ2-5, with a weak D call TRBD1 (6 bases). V was clipped by 2 bases and J by 3 bases, with 19 bases between them. Germline V CDR1 and CDR2: SNHLY, FYNNEI. The CDR3 consists of 17 residues. The DNA of the CDR3 is TGTGCCAGCAGTGAACCGTCCCATCAAGCAGGGGAAGAGACCCAGTACTTC. This encodes CASSEPSHQAGEETQYF.

The chain uses TRBV4-1 and TRBJ1-3; D is unresolved. V shed 6 bases and J shed 4 bases, with 13 bases lying between them. This CDR3 has 14 amino acids. Germline CDR1 reads MGHRA; CDR2 reads YSYEKL. CDR3 nucleotides: TGCGCCAGCAGTCTAGGGCCGGAGGGAAACACCATATATTTT. It is translated as CASSLGPEGNTIYF.

The rearrangement links TRBV4-1 to TRBJ2-5; D might be TRBD1 (6 bases). V was pared by 1 base and J by 4 bases, with 13 bases between. Looked up from germline, CDR1 is MGHRA and CDR2 is YSYEKL. The CDR3 has 15 residues. Here the CDR3 DNA reads TGCGCCAGCAGCCAAGCCGTAGGGGGTCGAGAGACCCAGTACTTC. Translated: CASSQAVGGRETQYF.

For the CDR3, the DNA is TGCGCCAGCAGCCAAGAAGCGGACTCCGGGCAGTACTTC. Its translation: CASSQEADSGQYF. The chain links TRBV4-1 to TRBJ2-7, with D possibly TRBD2 on 5 matching bases. This CDR3 spans 13 amino acids. From germline, CDR1 is MGHRA and CDR2 YSYEKL. The V gene lost 0 bases and the J gene lost 9 bases, with 12 bases spanning the gap.